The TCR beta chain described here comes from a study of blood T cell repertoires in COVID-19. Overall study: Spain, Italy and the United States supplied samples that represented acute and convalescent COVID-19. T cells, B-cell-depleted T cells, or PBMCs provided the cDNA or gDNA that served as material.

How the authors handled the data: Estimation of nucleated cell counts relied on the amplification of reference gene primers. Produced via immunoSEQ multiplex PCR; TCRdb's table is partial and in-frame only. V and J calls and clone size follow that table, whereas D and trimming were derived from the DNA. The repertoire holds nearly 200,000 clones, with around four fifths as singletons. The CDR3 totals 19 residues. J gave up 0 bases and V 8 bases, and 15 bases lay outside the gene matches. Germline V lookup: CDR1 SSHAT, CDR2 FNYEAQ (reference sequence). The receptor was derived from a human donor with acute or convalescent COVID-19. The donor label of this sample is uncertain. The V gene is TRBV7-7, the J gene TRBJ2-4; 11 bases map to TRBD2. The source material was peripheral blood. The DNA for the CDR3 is TGTGCCAGCCACCTGGTTCTAGCGGGAGGTGGGGGAGCCAAAAACATTCAGTACTTC. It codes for CASHLVLAGGGGAKNIQYF.